This passage covers 22 T cell receptor beta chains from one sample sequenced in a study of blood T cell repertoires in COVID-19. Sequencing used immunoSEQ multiplex PCR; TCRdb keeps in-frame clones, though not all of them. This sample carries 57,000 or so clones, less than 85% of them seen once, and the ten largest clones take about 20%. Sequencing used peripheral blood. The source of these receptors is a man between 60 and 75 years old with acute or convalescent COVID-19.

V usage is TRBV2 and J usage is TRBJ2-3; the match to TRBD2 covers 11 bases. The CDR3 covers 15 residues. Germline V gives CDR1 SNHLY, CDR2 FYNNEI. V was clipped by 5 bases and J by 5 bases; unmatched bases: 6. CDR3 sequence: CASSKLAGEVDTQYF. CDR3 sequence (DNA): TGTGCCAGCAGTAAACTAGCGGGAGAGGTAGATACGCAGTATTTT.

The V call is TRBV5-1, the J call TRBJ2-1; D might be TRBD2 (5 bases). V was clipped by 1 base and J by 10 bases, with 18 bases between them. The CDR3 is 15 amino acids. CDR1 is SGHRS and CDR2 is YFSETQ in the germline V gene. The CDR3 is CASSLKDLVGNEQFF. In nucleotides, the CDR3 is TGCGCCAGCAGCTTGAAGGACTTGGTCGGGAACGAGCAGTTCTTC.

This chain's CDR3 is CASSNRPDHDCEQYF. The CDR3 DNA reads TGTGCCAGCAGCAACAGACCCGACCACGACTGCGAGCAGTACTTC. This sequence joins TRBV21-1 and TRBJ2-7; the table's D call, TRBD2, has no DNA check behind it. TRBV21-1 is a pseudogene segment. The CDR3 is made up of 15 amino acids.

The chain recombines TRBV7-9 with TRBJ1-6, with TRBD1 matching over 10 bases. Germline V gene sequence: CDR1 SEHNR, CDR2 FQNEAQ (reference sequence). This CDR3 has 15 residues. With 2 bases clipped from V and 8 bases from J, the junction kept 3 bases outside the gene matches. CDR3: CASSLSGQGYSPLHF. As DNA, the CDR3 is TGTGCCAGCAGCTTATCGGGACAGGGGTATTCACCCCTCCACTTT.

The V gene is TRBV28, the J gene TRBJ1-5; D is perhaps TRBD1 (5 bases). V was trimmed by 1 base and J by 6 bases, leaving 13 bases between them. Germline CDR1 MDHEN, CDR2 SYDVKM. The CDR3 consists of 15 residues. In nucleotides, the CDR3 is TGTGCCAGCAGTTTATCGGCCCAGGGCGGTCAGCCCCAGCATTTT. Translation gives CASSLSAQGGQPQHF.

The chain employs TRBV6-6 and TRBJ1-2; 9 bases agree with TRBD1. With V trimmed by 5 bases and J by 8 bases, 18 bases remained unmatched. Germline V gene sequence: CDR1 MNHNY, CDR2 SVGAGI (reference sequence). This CDR3 has 17 residues. CDR3 DNA sequence: TGTGCCAGCAGTCCGCCCCCGGGACAGGGCGAATTAATAGGCTACACCTTC. This translates into CASSPPPGQGELIGYTF.

The genes are TRBV6-2 or TRBV6-3 and TRBJ2-7, with 9 bases aligning to TRBD1. V lost 6 bases and J lost 4; bases outside the gene matches: 7. This CDR3 has 14 residues. Germline loops: CDR1 MNHEY, CDR2 SVGEGT. CDR3 nucleotide sequence: TGTGCCAGCAGCCCTGGACAGGGGAAGTACGAGCAGTACTTC. Its protein product is CASSPGQGKYEQYF.

V is TRBV19 and J is TRBJ2-5, with 9 positions matching TRBD2. Germline V lookup: CDR1 LNHDA, CDR2 SQIVND (reference sequence). With 3 bases clipped from V and 1 base from J, the junction kept 6 bases outside the gene matches. This CDR3 is 16 amino acids long. Written as DNA, the CDR3 is TGTGCCAGTAGTATCCGGGCTAGCGGGACCCAAGAGACCCAGTACTTC. Protein: CASSIRASGTQETQYF.

This chain connects TRBV2 to TRBJ1-3, with unresolved D. Germline CDR1 reads SNHLY; CDR2 reads FYNNEI. This CDR3 is 15 amino acids long. V lost 3 bases and J lost 1, with 10 bases in between. This chain's CDR3 is CASSDSRVSGNTIYF. The CDR3, as DNA: TGTGCCAGCAGTGATAGCCGAGTATCTGGAAACACCATATATTTT.

V usage is TRBV6-4 and J usage is TRBJ1-1; D unclear. The CDR3 has 13 amino acids. Germline V gene data show CDR1 as MRHNA and CDR2 as SNTAGT. V lost 7 bases to trimming and J lost 1 base, with 10 bases between them. CDR3 in amino acids: CASIEHRNTEAFF. Here the CDR3 DNA reads TGTGCCAGCATAGAGCACAGGAACACTGAAGCTTTCTTT.

This clone was seen a few times. The chain carries TRBV20-1 and TRBJ2-7; a possible D gene is TRBD1 (6 bases). This CDR3 is 14 amino acids long. V lost 3 bases, J lost 6 bases, and 18 bases lay in between. The germline CDR1 and CDR2 sequences are DFQATT and SNEGSKA (reference sequence). In nucleotides, the CDR3 is TGCAGTGCTAGTCGATCCCAGGGGTTCGGCGAGCAGTACTTC. It is translated as CSASRSQGFGEQYF.

The chain combines TRBV7-9 with TRBJ1-2, with TRBD1 matching over 7 bases. The CDR3 consists of 13 residues. Germline trimming cut 3 bases from V and 6 bases from J; bases unmatched to any gene: 4. CDR1 and CDR2 (germline): SEHNR, FQNEAQ (reference sequence). The CDR3 DNA reads as TGTGCCAGCAGCTTCAAACAGGGGAATGGCTACACCTTC. This encodes CASSFKQGNGYTF.

The rearrangement links TRBV21-1 to TRBJ1-1; TRBD1, the table's D call, lacks a check against the DNA. TRBV21-1 is given as a pseudogene. The CDR3 covers 17 residues. The CDR3 nucleotides are TGTGCCAGCAGCCCGCGGGGAGACAGGGGGATGAACACTGAAGCTTTCTTT. Residues: CASSPRGDRGMNTEAFF.

This clone was recorded a few times. The chain carries TRBV28 and TRBJ1-5, with no clear D. The CDR3 extends over 16 amino acids. Germline V gives CDR1 MDHEN, CDR2 SYDVKM. V lost 5 bases, J lost 1 base, and 15 bases lay in between. CDR3 in DNA: TGTGCCAGCAGTCTACCGGAGGGTATAAGCAATCAGCCCCAGCATTTT. Translation gives CASSLPEGISNQPQHF.

The V call is TRBV7-6, the J call TRBJ1-3, with a possible D match to TRBD1 (5 bases). CDR1 is SGHVS and CDR2 is FNYEAQ in the germline V gene. The CDR3 sequence is 16 residues long. V lost 2 bases and J lost 0, with 11 bases in between. The CDR3 reads CASSLPDGGSGNTIYF. In DNA, the CDR3 is TGTGCCAGCAGCTTACCTGACGGGGGCTCTGGAAACACCATATATTTT.

This clone showed up just once. The chain couples TRBV6-5 to TRBJ1-5; D is unresolved. V lost 6 bases to trimming and J lost 1 base, with 7 bases between them. CDR1 MNHEY and CDR2 SVGAGI come from the germline V gene. The length of the CDR3 is 13 residues. CDR3 residues: CASSPGSNQPQHF. The CDR3 coding sequence is TGTGCCAGCAGCCCGGGGAGCAATCAGCCCCAGCATTTT.

The chain carries TRBV7-2 and TRBJ2-1, with no clear D. V lost 5 bases and J 6 bases, leaving 5 bases between the germline ends. The CDR3 length is 11 residues. Germline loops: CDR1 SGHTA, CDR2 FQGNSA. The CDR3, as DNA: TGTGCCAGCAGCCCCCGCAATGAGCAGTTCTTC. Its protein product is CASSPRNEQFF.

J is TRBJ2-7 and V is TRBV27; 7 nucleotides line up with TRBD1. This CDR3 comprises 14 residues. CDR1 and CDR2 (germline): MNHEY, SMNVEV (reference sequence). The ends lost 3 bases at V and 5 bases at J; junction bases unmatched: 7. As DNA, the CDR3 is TGTGCCAGCAGTTTCTCCAGGGGGACGGACGAGCAGTACTTC. The encoded protein is CASSFSRGTDEQYF.

DNA of the CDR3: TGCGCCAGCAGCGAGTCTGAGCCGGGACAAAATTCACCCCTCCACTTT. Its translation: CASSESEPGQNSPLHF. V and J are TRBV5-1 and TRBJ1-6; TRBD1 is a possible D gene (6 bases). Germline V CDR1 and CDR2: SGHRS, YFSETQ. CDR3 length equals 16 residues. Trimming cost V 4 bases and J 7 bases, with 18 bases left between them.

The V and J genes are TRBV21-1 and TRBJ2-7; whether TRBD2, the table's D call, matches the DNA was not checked. TRBV21-1 represents a pseudogene. The CDR3 extends over 14 amino acids. CDR3 in DNA: TGTGCCAGCAGCAAAATCGAGTTCTCCTACGAGCAGTACTTC. It encodes CASSKIEFSYEQYF.

This chain links TRBV5-5 with TRBJ2-7; D not certain. This CDR3 spans 13 amino acids. Germline CDR1 reads SGHKS; CDR2 reads YYEKEE (reference sequence). V was cut by 0 bases and J by 3 bases, with 7 bases left in between. Here the CDR3 reads CASSLEQHYEQYF. The DNA of the CDR3 is TGTGCCAGCAGCTTGGAACAGCACTACGAGCAGTACTTC.

This clone was seen more than once but under ten times. The rearrangement links TRBV2 to TRBJ2-5; the match to TRBD2 covers 8 bases. Germline CDR1 SNHLY, CDR2 FYNNEI. The CDR3 is 14 amino acids. The V segment lost 8 bases and the J segment 5 bases; nucleotides outside the gene matches: 10. The CDR3 region is CASRLGGGTETQYF. The CDR3 DNA reads as TGTGCCAGCCGGCTGGGCGGGGGGACCGAGACCCAGTACTTC.